This T cell receptor beta chain was sequenced during a study of control samples from healthy donors and cancer patients. This CDR3 comprises 18 residues. The V and J ends lost 5 bases and 8 bases, in that order; junction bases with no gene match: 14. Germline-derived CDR1 and CDR2 are LNHDA and SQIVND (reference sequence). The method was immunoSEQ multiplex PCR; TCRdb's version includes in-frame clones alone and lacks a portion of them. This table has about 120,000 clones, about 91% appearing once. The chain couples TRBV19 to TRBJ2-1, with 14 bases aligning to TRBD2. The sequencing sample was made of blood. The origin of this receptor is a middle-aged man in good health. CDR3 sequence: CASSRTSGGPRKVDEQFF. For the CDR3, the DNA is TGTGCCAGTAGTCGGACTAGCGGGGGGCCCCGAAAGGTAGATGAGCAGTTCTTC.